Each of the 9 T cell receptor beta chains below was sequenced from the same sample in a study of blood T cell repertoires in COVID-19 (dated by TCRdb to 2020 to 2022). Preparation of the library involved the immunoSEQ multiplex PCR assay. TCRdb re-hosts the immuneACCESS table, in-frame sequences only. Its copies lack some clones; in the studies checked, an unresolved V gene accounts for under half of them, and the cause for the rest is not known. The sample table shows about 47,000 clones, and about four fifths are seen once. Roughly 2.5% of the sample is held by the ten biggest clonotypes. Sequencing input: peripheral blood. These TCRs come from a man aged 50 to 59 with acute or convalescent COVID-19.

The chain recombines TRBV2 with TRBJ1-5; D is perhaps TRBD1 (6 bases). Germline V lookup: CDR1 SNHLY, CDR2 FYNNEI. V lost 3 bases and J 7 bases, leaving 16 bases between the germline ends. The CDR3 sequence is 15 residues long. The CDR3 is CASSDFGAGDQPQHF. The CDR3 DNA is TGTGCCAGCAGTGACTTCGGGGCAGGGGACCAGCCCCAGCATTTT. Full variable domain (rest looked up from reference TRBV2 and TRBJ1-5): EPEVTQTPSHQVTQMGQEVILRCVPISNHLYFYWYRQILGQKVEFLVSFYNNEISEKSEIFDDQFSVERPDGSNFTLKIRSTKLEDSAMYFCASSDFGAGDQPQHFGDGTRLSIL.

The chain recombines TRBV9 with TRBJ1-5; D unclear. This CDR3 has 13 residues. Germline loops: CDR1 SGDLS, CDR2 YYNGEE. Trimming removed 4 bases from V and 5 bases from J, with 10 bases in between. CDR3 residues: CASSSSPDQPQHF. Here the CDR3 DNA reads TGTGCCAGCAGCTCGAGCCCCGATCAGCCCCAGCATTTT.

The rearrangement links TRBV13 to TRBJ2-3; D call uncertain. The CDR3 consists of 12 residues. V was shortened by 5 bases and J by 0 bases, with 3 bases between the two germline ends. In germline, CDR1 is PRHDT, CDR2 FYEKMQ (reference sequence). CDR3 residues: CASSQSTDTQYF. In DNA form, the CDR3 reads TGTGCCAGCAGCCAAAGCACAGATACGCAGTATTTT.

The gene calls are TRBV9 and TRBJ1-1; 10 nucleotides line up with TRBD1. This CDR3 is built from 15 residues. The V and J ends lost 3 bases and 4 bases, in that order; junction bases with no gene match: 6. CDR1 is SGDLS and CDR2 is YYNGEE in the germline V gene. The CDR3 region is CASSEGTGEGTEAFF. CDR3 DNA: TGTGCCAGCAGCGAGGGGACAGGGGAGGGCACTGAAGCTTTCTTT.

Remarks on this clone: The junction departs from germline at one end; a sequencing error may be responsible. V is TRBV29-1 and J is TRBJ1-5, with TRBD1 identical over 7 bases. The CDR3 consists of 13 residues. CDR1 is SQVTM and CDR2 is ANQGSEA in the germline V gene. The CDR3 reads CSAGTDSDQPQHF. The DNA for the CDR3 is TGCAGCGCCGGGACAGATAGCGATCAGCCCCAGCATTTT.

This clone appeared once. The rearrangement uses TRBV6-5 and TRBJ2-1; 10 nucleotides match TRBD2. V trimming: 7 bases; J trimming: 8 bases; junction bases outside the gene matches: 11. The germline gives CDR1 MNHEY, CDR2 SVGAGI. CDR3 length: 15 residues. CDR3 sequence reads: CASTHTSGATDEQFF. For the CDR3, the DNA is TGTGCCAGCACCCATACTAGCGGGGCCACGGATGAGCAGTTCTTC.

This clone was picked up one time. The gene calls are TRBV19 and TRBJ2-1; D is unclear. Trimming pared 3 bases from V and 16 bases from J, leaving 16 bases between. CDR3 length equals 12 residues. Germline V lookup: CDR1 LNHDA, CDR2 SQIVND (reference sequence). CDR3 sequence reads: CASSIQQNRVFF. CDR3 sequence (DNA): TGTGCCAGTAGTATTCAACAGAATCGTGTTTTCTTC.

The chain uses TRBV18 and TRBJ2-7; TRBD1 matches 8 bases. This CDR3 spans 13 amino acids. The trim removed 4 bases at V and 5 bases at J, leaving 4 bases unmatched. Germline V CDR1 and CDR2: KGHSH, LQKENI. CDR3 nucleotide sequence: TGTGCCAGCTCACACGGACAGGGTAACGAGCAGTACTTC. Amino acid sequence: CASSHGQGNEQYF.

The chain joins TRBV4-2 to TRBJ2-1, with TRBD2 identical over 10 bases. In germline, CDR1 is LGHNA, CDR2 YNFKEQ. The J segment lost 7 bases and the V segment lost 0 bases, leaving 3 bases of the junction unmatched. The CDR3 consists of 15 residues. The CDR3 bases are TGTGCCAGCAGCCAAGAATCGGGACTAGCGAATGAGCAGTTCTTC. It specifies CASSQESGLANEQFF.